This TCR beta chain was identified during a study of blood T cell repertoires in COVID-19. Study-wide context: PBMCs, B-cell-depleted T cells, or T cells provided the cDNA or gDNA that made up the material.

Deletions cut 4 bases from V and 4 bases from J, with 14 bases between. The CDR3 is 15 amino acids. Germline V gene data show CDR1 as SGHRS and CDR2 as YFSETQ. Original handling: Amplification with reference gene primers provided the estimates of nucleated cell counts. Produced via immunoSEQ multiplex PCR; TCRdb's table is partial and in-frame only. Clonal size and the V and J genes are those of that table, whereas D and trimming came from the DNA. This sample carries approximately 100,000 clones, approximately 88% of them seen once, and the ten largest clones take around 6.9%. Sample: peripheral blood. This receptor was taken from a woman between 55 and 75 years old with acute or convalescent COVID-19. The chain combines TRBV5-1 with TRBJ1-4; D is unresolved. The DNA of the CDR3 is TGCGCCAGCAGCGTCCACGAGAGCGTTAATGAAAAACTGTTTTTT. It encodes CASSVHESVNEKLFF.